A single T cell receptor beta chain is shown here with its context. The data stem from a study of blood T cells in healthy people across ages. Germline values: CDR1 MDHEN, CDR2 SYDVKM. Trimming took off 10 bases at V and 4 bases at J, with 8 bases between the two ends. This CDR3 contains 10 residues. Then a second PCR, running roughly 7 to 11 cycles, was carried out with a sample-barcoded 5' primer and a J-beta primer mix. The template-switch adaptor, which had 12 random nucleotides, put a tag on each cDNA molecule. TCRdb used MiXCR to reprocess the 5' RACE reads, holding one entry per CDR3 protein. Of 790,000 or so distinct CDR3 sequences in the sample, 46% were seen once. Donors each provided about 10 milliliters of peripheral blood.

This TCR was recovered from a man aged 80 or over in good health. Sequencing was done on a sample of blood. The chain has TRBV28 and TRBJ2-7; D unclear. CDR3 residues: CATQDYEQYF. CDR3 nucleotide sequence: TGTGCCACCCAAGATTACGAGCAGTACTTC.